This T cell receptor (beta chain) was recovered during a study of vaccination effects on CD4 cells after COVID-19. Study observations and caveats: The study enrolled few convalescent patients and sampled no early post-infection timepoints. By a late point after vaccination, infection- and vaccine-induced clones had shrunk markedly through clonal contraction.

Turning to this clone: The antigen remains unidentified.

Germline trimming cut 5 bases from V and 2 bases from J; bases unmatched to any gene: 3. The CDR3 is 13 amino acids. Looked up from germline, CDR1 is SGHRS and CDR2 is YFSETQ. Before sequencing took place, the ViraFEST assay used viral peptide pools to expand antigen-specific CD4+ T cells. Subsequent to 10 days of culture, CD4+ T cells were isolated. Vaccine recipients lacked prior SARS-CoV-2 infection and had negative nucleocapsid antibodies. On both days 3 and 7, half of the culture medium was replaced with IL-2 medium. Assay used: immunoSEQ multiplex PCR; TCRdb lists only in-frame clones, some missing. The table includes tens of thousands of clones, 77% detected once.

The chain joins TRBV5-1 to TRBJ1-1; 7 bases map to TRBD1. Sequenced here: CD4+ T cells from PBMCs cultured with HCoV-NL63 spike peptides, sampled before COVID-19 vaccination. The receptor was isolated from a human donor who received a COVID-19 vaccine. As DNA, the CDR3 is TGCGCCAGCAGTTGGGACAGAAACACTGAAGCTTTCTTT. Translation gives CASSWDRNTEAFF. The full variable domain, rest sourced from reference TRBV5-1 and TRBJ1-1, is KAGVTQTPRYLIKTRGQQVTLSCSPISGHRSVSWYQQTPGQGLQFLFEYFSETQRNKGNFPGRFSGRQFSNSRSEMNVSTLELGDSALYLCASSWDRNTEAFFGQGTRLTVV.